These 5 T cell receptor beta chains share one sample of origin, sequenced in a study of cytomegalovirus exposure and HLA in healthy donors. The PCR ran on 60 Vbeta and 13 Jbeta primers. Repertoires were generated with immunoSEQ multiplex PCR, while TCRdb's copy carries only in-frame clones and drops some. Of more than 150,000 clones listed, 75% to 80% are singletons. Sequenced input: PBMCs. These receptors came from a woman aged 25 to 39 in good health and CMV-seropositive.

The gene calls are TRBV18 and TRBJ1-4, with 9 bases lining up with TRBD1. The V segment lost 1 base and the J segment 7 bases; nucleotides outside the gene matches: 13. CDR1 and CDR2 (germline): KGHSH, LQKENI. This CDR3 contains 18 residues. For the CDR3, the DNA is TGTGCCAGCTCACCACAAATAGCGAAGACAGGGGGGAGTGAAAAACTGTTTTTT. This encodes CASSPQIAKTGGSEKLFF.

The rearrangement joins TRBV2 to TRBJ2-1, with 13 bases fitting TRBD2. There are 15 residues in the CDR3. Germline-derived CDR1 and CDR2 are SNHLY and FYNNEI. V was pared by 7 bases and J by 8 bases, with 8 bases of the junction left unmatched. CDR3 loop: CASIVGTSGIYEQFF. The CDR3 coding sequence is TGTGCCAGCATAGTCGGGACTAGCGGGATTTATGAGCAGTTCTTC.

The J gene is TRBJ2-1, the V gene TRBV7-9; 8 bases agree with TRBD2. The V segment lost 1 base and the J segment 10 bases; nucleotides outside the gene matches: 12. This CDR3 region has 16 residues. From germline, CDR1 is SEHNR and CDR2 FQNEAQ (reference sequence). The CDR3 DNA reads TGTGCCAGCAGCTTAGTAGCGGGGCTCTTTATGGGGGAGCAGTTCTTC. Its protein is CASSLVAGLFMGEQFF.

The V gene is TRBV25-1, the J gene TRBJ2-7; D is unclear. Germline assignment: CDR1 MGHDK and CDR2 SYGVNS. Trimming shortened V by 4 bases and J by 6 bases, and 7 bases separated the two germline ends. This CDR3 has 11 amino acids. The CDR3 reads CASSAPGEQYF. CDR3 nucleotides: TGTGCCAGCAGTGCCCCCGGCGAGCAGTACTTC.

CDR3 sequence reads: CASSEGTGVAEQYF. The CDR3, as DNA: TGCGCCAGCAGTGAGGGGACAGGGGTTGCCGAGCAGTACTTC. The chain uses TRBV10-1 and TRBJ2-7, with 10 bases lining up with TRBD1. This CDR3 is 14 amino acids long. Germline assignment: CDR1 WNHNN and CDR2 SYGVQD (reference sequence). After removal of 2 bases from V and 6 bases from J, the junction contained 4 bases not matched to a gene.